Each of the 3 T cell receptor beta chains below was sequenced from the same sample in a study of cytomegalovirus exposure and HLA in healthy donors. Amplification used 60 Vbeta primers and 13 Jbeta primers. Sequenced by immunoSEQ multiplex PCR; TCRdb stores in-frame clones only, minus some. This sample's table reports 35,000 to 45,000 clones. Sequencing was done on a sample of PBMCs. These receptors were taken from a male donor in good health and CMV-seronegative.

The chain is built from TRBV18 and TRBJ1-2; 11 bases match TRBD1. The ends lost 3 bases at V and 0 bases at J; junction bases unmatched: 9. This CDR3 region has 18 residues. In germline, CDR1 is KGHSH, CDR2 LQKENI. CDR3 protein: CASSPQPGTGGANYGYTF. CDR3 DNA: TGTGCCAGCTCACCCCAACCCGGGACAGGGGGAGCTAACTATGGCTACACCTTC. Combining the CDR3 with reference TRBV18 and TRBJ1-2 gives the whole variable domain NAGVMQNPRHLVRRRGQEARLRCSPMKGHSHVYWYRQLPEEGLKFMVYLQKENIIDESGMPKERFSAEFPKEGPSILRIQQVVRGDSAAYFCASSPQPGTGGANYGYTFGSGTRLTVV.

The rearrangement uses TRBV5-1 and TRBJ2-2; no clear D. The CDR3 has 14 amino acids. From germline, CDR1 is SGHRS and CDR2 YFSETQ. V was trimmed by 0 bases and J by 2 bases, leaving 5 bases between them. The DNA for the CDR3 is TGCGCCAGCAGCTTGGGACATAACACCGGGGAGCTGTTTTTT. It translates to CASSLGHNTGELFF.

The rearrangement joins TRBV5-1 to TRBJ1-1; D remains ambiguous. The CDR3 runs 13 residues. CDR1 and CDR2 (germline): SGHRS, YFSETQ. V shed 4 bases and J shed 0 bases, with 7 bases lying between them. This chain's CDR3 is CASSPIVNTEAFF. Written as DNA, the CDR3 is TGCGCCAGCAGCCCCATTGTGAACACTGAAGCTTTCTTT.